Below are 7 T cell receptor beta chains sequenced from a single sample in a study of T cells in Graves' hyperthyroidism and ophthalmopathy. Regions amplified from RNA transcripts were the TCR beta CDR3 regions. The HTBI primer set served for first-round RT-PCR of the TCR CDR3. TCRdb redid the calling of the multiplex PCR reads with MiXCR, one entry per CDR3 protein. This repertoire shows a few hundred thousand distinct CDR3 sequences, around 15% found once; its top ten account for about 20%. Material: blood. These receptor sequences come from a woman between 25 and 40 years old with Graves' ophthalmopathy.

With respect to this clonotype: A read error may produce the germline difference seen at one junction end. This chain joins TRBV7-2 and TRBJ2-6; tentative D call: TRBD1 (6 bases). This CDR3 comprises 18 residues. Germline CDR1 is SGHTA and CDR2 is FQGNSA. The CDR3 DNA sequence: TGCGCCAGCAGCCAAGATCCACAGGGACAATCTGGGGCCAACGTCCTGACTTTC. As protein: CASSQDPQGQSGANVLTF.

This clonotype was picked up many times. The rearrangement joins TRBV28 to TRBJ1-4; TRBD1 agrees at 7 bases. Germline lookup yields CDR1 MDHEN and CDR2 SYDVKM. Losses at the gene ends were 5 bases for V and 0 bases for J; bases not matched to a gene: 3. The CDR3 totals 15 residues. For the CDR3, the DNA is TGTGCCAGCAGTGCAACAGGGGCAACTAATGAAAAACTGTTTTTT. This gives the protein CASSATGATNEKLFF.

There are many counts of this clonotype. The chain combines TRBV5-6 with TRBJ1-3; a weak D match, TRBD1 (6 bases). This CDR3 is built from 15 residues. The V end was cut by 5 bases, the J end by 2 bases, with 14 bases between. Germline V CDR1 and CDR2: SGHDT, YYEEEE. CDR3 in DNA: TGTGCCAGCAGTCTGATCACAGGGACTGGAAACACCATATATTTT. Its protein is CASSLITGTGNTIYF.

This clonotype was seen at least ten times. The chain carries TRBV30 and TRBJ1-2; 11 nucleotides line up with TRBD1. Germline V CDR1 and CDR2: GTSNPN, SVGIG (reference sequence). The CDR3 is 13 residues long. J gave up 6 bases and V 3 bases, and 3 bases lay outside the gene matches. The CDR3 protein is CAWRRGQGDGYTF. CDR3 nucleotides: TGTGCCTGGAGGAGGGGACAGGGGGATGGCTACACCTTC. The full variable domain, completed using reference TRBV30 and TRBJ1-2, is SQTIHQWPATLVQPVGSPLSLECTVEGTSNPNLYWYRQAAGRGLQLLFYSVGIGQISSEVPQNLSASRPQDRQFILSSKKLLLSDSGFYLCAWRRGQGDGYTFGSGTRLTVV.

This clonotype was counted ten times or more. V is TRBV27 and J is TRBJ1-1; D gene uncertain. Germline loops: CDR1 MNHEY, CDR2 SMNVEV (reference sequence). V lost 6 bases and J lost 9, with 14 bases in between. This CDR3 has 12 amino acids. The CDR3 coding sequence is TGTGCCAGCAGCCCCCCGGGTGAACAAGCTTTCTTT. Amino acids: CASSPPGEQAFF.

This clonotype has a count of ten or more. The genes are TRBV28 and TRBJ2-5, with unresolved D. From germline, CDR1 is MDHEN and CDR2 SYDVKM. CDR3 length: 14 residues. The V gene lost 3 bases and the J gene lost 5 bases, with 13 bases spanning the gap. The CDR3 region is CASSFKGLRETQYF. The DNA for the CDR3 is TGTGCCAGCAGTTTTAAAGGGTTGAGGGAGACCCAGTACTTC.

In its sample, this clonotype was seen many times. The rearrangement uses TRBV3-1 and TRBJ2-5; the match to TRBD2 covers 12 bases. The CDR3 contains 14 residues. CDR1 LGHDT and CDR2 YNNKEL come from the germline V gene (reference sequence). After removal of 4 bases from V and 13 bases from J, the junction contained 10 bases not matched to a gene. The CDR3 DNA reads as TGTGCCAGCAGCCCCCCTTCCCTAGCGGGGGGGACGTACTTC. Its protein product is CASSPPSLAGGTYF.